These 29 T cell receptor beta chains originate from one sample sequenced in a study of T cells in Graves' hyperthyroidism and ophthalmopathy. Researchers took RNA transcripts and amplified the TCR beta CDR3 regions from them. An initial round of RT-PCR targeting the TCR CDR3 relied on the HTBI primer set. From the multiplex PCR reads, TCRdb called clonotypes with MiXCR, one entry per CDR3 protein. The repertoire holds over 250,000 distinct CDR3 sequences, 20% to 25% seen once, with 50% to 75% in the top ten. The sample comprised blood. These TCRs come from a man in his thirties or forties with Graves' ophthalmopathy.

The chain employs TRBV10-3 and TRBJ1-5; D is unresolved. Germline lookup yields CDR1 ENHRY and CDR2 SYGVKD. The V end lost 11 bases, the J end lost 0 bases, and 8 bases lay between the germline ends. The CDR3 is 12 amino acids. Written as DNA, the CDR3 is TGTGCCGCGCGATCTAGCAATCAGCCCCAGCATTTT. Residues: CAARSSNQPQHF.

This clonotype has a handful of counts. The CDR3 sequence is CSVHSRGNTEAFF. The CDR3 nucleotides are TGCAGCGTTCACAGCAGGGGGAACACTGAAGCTTTCTTT. The chain is built from TRBV29-1 and TRBJ1-1; the D gene is possibly TRBD1 (6 bases). Germline values: CDR1 SQVTM, CDR2 ANQGSEA. V lost 5 bases and J 1 base, leaving 11 bases between the germline ends. The CDR3 has 13 residues.

This clonotype was seen ten or more times. The genes are TRBV20-1 and TRBJ1-5; D uncertain. Germline CDR1 is DFQATT and CDR2 is SNEGSKA (reference sequence). The CDR3 runs 14 residues. Trimming left V 0 bases short and J 7 bases short, with 13 bases between. CDR3 DNA sequence: TGCAGTGCTAGAGATCGGCTAGGCGCGCAGCCCCAGCATTTT. Its protein is CSARDRLGAQPQHF.

The chain uses TRBV6-1 and TRBJ1-5; the D gene is possibly TRBD1 (6 bases). The CDR3 totals 14 residues. The germline gives CDR1 MNHNS, CDR2 SASEGT. Trimming removed 7 bases at V and 0 bases at J, with 10 bases between. CDR3 nucleotides: TGTGCCAGCAAACAGGGCAATAGCAATCAGCCCCAGCATTTT. As protein: CASKQGNSNQPQHF.

The chain couples TRBV2 to TRBJ2-3, with 8 nucleotides matching TRBD2. Losses at the gene ends were 8 bases for V and 3 bases for J; bases not matched to a gene: 7. The CDR3 runs to 14 residues. Germline lookup yields CDR1 SNHLY and CDR2 FYNNEI. CDR3 nucleotide sequence: TGTGCCAGCCAACGGACTAGCTCGACAGATACGCAGTATTTT. Protein product: CASQRTSSTDTQYF.

This clonotype was seen at least ten times. The V call is TRBV12-3 or TRBV12-4, the J call TRBJ1-3; 7 bases line up with TRBD1. There are 16 residues in the CDR3. V was clipped by 5 bases and J by 0 bases; unmatched bases: 7. CDR3 nucleotide sequence: TGTGCCAGCAGTCCGGGACAGCCGAGCTCTGGAAACACCATATATTTT. Residues: CASSPGQPSSGNTIYF.

The sample holds one count of this clonotype. The rearrangement joins TRBV2 to TRBJ2-7; D ambiguous. CDR3 length: 13 amino acids. Germline loops: CDR1 SNHLY, CDR2 FYNNEI. The V end lost 3 bases, the J end lost 6 bases, and 12 bases lay between the germline ends. The CDR3 DNA reads as TGTGCCAGCAGTGATGGGGTCCTCAGCGAGCAGTACTTC. Its protein is CASSDGVLSEQYF.

This clonotype has a count of ten or more. The CDR3 sequence: CASSGGVGQLYGYTF. The CDR3 coding sequence is TGTGCCAGCAGTGGAGGGGTGGGACAACTCTATGGCTACACCTTC. J is TRBJ1-2 and V is TRBV28; TRBD1 is a possible D gene (6 bases). Trimming removed 5 bases from V and 4 bases from J, with 17 bases in between. The CDR3 is 15 residues long. The germline V gene encodes CDR1 MDHEN and CDR2 SYDVKM.

In the case of this clonotype: This may be a read error, as it is one base from a much larger clone. V gene TRBV3-1 combines with J gene TRBJ1-1, with D possibly TRBD1 on 5 matching bases. Germline V lookup: CDR1 LGHDT, CDR2 YNNKEL (reference sequence). The CDR3 is made up of 15 amino acids. CDR3 bases: TGTGCCGGCAGCCAAGATTCAGGGTTATATACTGAAGCTTTCTTT. Residues: CAGSQDSGLYTEAFF.

Many counts were recorded for this clonotype. This chain links TRBV29-1 with TRBJ2-7; D gene ambiguous. V dropped 3 bases and J dropped 0 bases, with 9 bases sitting between them. The CDR3 is made up of 13 amino acids. Germline V lookup: CDR1 SQVTM, CDR2 ANQGSEA. The CDR3 region has the DNA TGCAGCGTTGAGTCAGACATCTCCTACGAGCAGTACTTC. This codes for CSVESDISYEQYF.

This clonotype was seen repeatedly, ten times or more. V is TRBV2 and J is TRBJ1-6; D may be TRBD1 (6 bases). From germline, CDR1 is SNHLY and CDR2 FYNNEI. This CDR3 contains 14 residues. V dropped 6 bases and J dropped 7 bases, with 13 bases sitting between them. CDR3 loop: CASSLRTDNSPLHF. The CDR3, as DNA: TGTGCCAGCAGCCTGAGGACAGACAATTCACCCCTCCACTTT.

This clonotype was counted a few times. The V gene is TRBV7-6, the J gene TRBJ2-2, with unresolved D. The germline CDR1 and CDR2 sequences are SGHVS and FNYEAQ. Trimming stripped 1 base from V and 2 bases from J, with 8 bases between. The length of the CDR3 is 15 residues. CDR3 loop: CASSLVSTNTGELFF. The CDR3 DNA reads as TGTGCCAGCAGCTTAGTCAGTACCAACACCGGGGAGCTGTTTTTT. The full variable domain, its missing parts supplied by reference TRBV7-6 and TRBJ2-2, is GAGVSQSPRYKVTKRGQDVALRCDPISGHVSLYWYRQALGQGPEFLTYFNYEAQQDKSGLPNDRFSAERPEGSISTLTIQRTEQRDSAMYRCASSLVSTNTGELFFGEGSRLTVL.

This chain's CDR3 is CSGFVGLSTDTQYF. The CDR3 nucleotides are TGCAGCGGATTTGTGGGACTTAGCACAGATACGCAGTATTTT. The rearrangement uses TRBV20-1 and TRBJ2-3, with TRBD2 as a possible D gene (6 bases). This CDR3 is built from 14 residues. In germline, CDR1 is DFQATT, CDR2 SNEGSKA (reference sequence).

CDR3 residues: CASRFTGANEQFF. The CDR3 nucleotides read TGTGCCAGCAGATTTACAGGGGCGAATGAGCAGTTCTTC. V gene TRBV27 combines with J gene TRBJ2-1; TRBD1 agrees at 7 bases. The germline CDR1 and CDR2 sequences are MNHEY and SMNVEV (reference sequence). Trimming took 6 bases from V and 7 from J; bases not matched to a gene: 6. The CDR3 has 13 residues.

This clonotype has more than one count but fewer than ten. This chain's CDR3 is CARGMGGQNEAFF. CDR3 coding DNA: TGTGCCAGGGGGATGGGGGGACAGAATGAAGCTTTCTTT. V usage is TRBV12-3 or TRBV12-4 and J usage is TRBJ1-1; TRBD1 aligns across 7 bases. The V and J ends lost 9 bases and 7 bases, in that order; junction bases with no gene match: 11. This CDR3 contains 13 residues.

This clonotype was counted only a few times. In nucleotides, the CDR3 is TGTGCCAGCAGCAGCAGACCCCTCAAATACAATGAGCAGTTCTTC. This translates into CASSSRPLKYNEQFF. This chain uses TRBV7-2 with TRBJ2-1; D is uncertain. V was shortened by 5 bases and J by 4 bases, with 15 bases between the two germline ends. Germline V gives CDR1 SGHTA, CDR2 FQGNSA. The length of the CDR3 is 15 residues.

This clonotype has ten or more counts. V usage is TRBV11-2 and J usage is TRBJ2-7; D is ambiguous. The CDR3 covers 14 residues. Trimming removed 1 base from V and 1 base from J, with 8 bases in between. From germline, CDR1 is SGHAT and CDR2 FQNNGV. DNA of the CDR3: TGTGCCAGCAGCTTAGGGATCTCATCCTACGAGCAGTACTTC. Encoded protein: CASSLGISSYEQYF.

This clonotype occurred a few times. The chain joins TRBV28 to TRBJ2-3; 12 bases are shared with TRBD2. CDR1 and CDR2 (germline): MDHEN, SYDVKM. This CDR3 has 15 amino acids. V trimming: 5 bases; J trimming: 5 bases; junction bases outside the gene matches: 5. For the CDR3, the DNA is TGTGCCAGCAGTGGCACTAGCGGGAGGTTAGATACGCAGTATTTT. This translates into CASSGTSGRLDTQYF.

The chain couples TRBV10-3 to TRBJ2-6; 12 bases are a match to TRBD2. This CDR3 region has 20 residues. Germline V gives CDR1 ENHRY, CDR2 SYGVKD. J was trimmed by 0 bases and V by 2 bases; bases with no gene match: 8. The CDR3: CAISEIRTSGTLSGANVLTF. CDR3 in DNA: TGTGCCATCAGTGAGATCAGGACTAGCGGGACCCTCTCTGGGGCCAACGTCCTGACTTTC.

This clonotype has a count of ten or more. The gene calls are TRBV11-2 and TRBJ2-7, with 10 positions matching TRBD2. Germline loops: CDR1 SGHAT, CDR2 FQNNGV. This CDR3 is 17 amino acids long. J was trimmed by 0 bases and V by 1 base; bases with no gene match: 6. As DNA, the CDR3 is TGTGCCAGCAGCTTAGTCGGAGCGGGAGGGAGCTCCTACGAGCAGTACTTC. It yields the protein CASSLVGAGGSSYEQYF.

On this clonotype itself: This may be a read error, as it is one base from a much larger clone. CDR3 protein: CASGTPQGTRGLAAYNEQFF. CDR3 nucleotide sequence: TGTGCCAGCGGTACCCCACAGGGGACTAGAGGACTAGCGGCATACAATGAGCAGTTCTTC. The V gene is TRBV6-2 or TRBV6-3, the J gene TRBJ2-1, with 10 bases lining up with TRBD2. V was pared by 8 bases and J by 4 bases, with 23 bases of the junction left unmatched. The CDR3 has 20 residues. CDR1 MNHEY and CDR2 SVGEGT come from the germline V gene.

A few counts support this clonotype. This chain joins TRBV28 and TRBJ2-7; 10 positions match TRBD2. The CDR3 consists of 15 residues. Germline V gene lookup returns CDR1 MDHEN and CDR2 SYDVKM. With V trimmed by 5 bases and J by 6 bases, 10 bases remained unmatched. CDR3 in amino acids: CASSIPGLAMIEQYF. The CDR3 region has the DNA TGTGCCAGCAGTATACCGGGACTAGCGATGATCGAGCAGTACTTC.

This clonotype came up many times. This chain uses TRBV28 with TRBJ1-4; the D gene is possibly TRBD1 (5 bases). Deletions cut 6 bases from V and 2 bases from J, with 19 bases between. CDR1 and CDR2 (germline): MDHEN, SYDVKM. The CDR3 runs 17 residues. The CDR3 loop reads CASSFGGGVGTNEKLFF. In nucleotides, the CDR3 is TGTGCCAGCAGCTTCGGGGGTGGCGTGGGGACTAATGAAAAACTGTTTTTT. Combining the CDR3 with reference TRBV28 and TRBJ1-4 gives the whole variable domain DVKVTQSSRYLVKRTGEKVFLECVQDMDHENMFWYRQDPGLGLRLIYFSYDVKMKEKGDIPEGYSVSREKKERFSLILESASTNQTSMYLCASSFGGGVGTNEKLFFGSGTQLSVL.

The V gene is TRBV6-2 or TRBV6-3, the J gene TRBJ2-1; 12 bases align to TRBD2. Germline values: CDR1 MNHEY, CDR2 SVGEGT. CDR3 size: 15 residues. V was pared by 8 bases and J by 10 bases, with 12 bases of the junction left unmatched. CDR3 nucleotides: TGTGCCAGCGCCAAGACTAGCGGGAGTGTTGGGGAGCAGTTCTTC. Translating it yields CASAKTSGSVGEQFF.

The chain carries TRBV3-1 and TRBJ2-7, with D possibly TRBD1 on 5 matching bases. Trimming left V 4 bases short and J 5 bases short, with 15 bases between. This CDR3 is 14 amino acids long. Germline CDR1 and CDR2: LGHDT and YNNKEL (reference sequence). CDR3: CASSPDFLGDEQYF. The CDR3 coding sequence is TGTGCCAGCAGCCCCGATTTCCTAGGGGACGAGCAGTACTTC.

V is TRBV27 and J is TRBJ1-2; D unresolved. V lost 2 bases to trimming and J lost 4 bases, with 17 bases between them. Germline V lookup: CDR1 MNHEY, CDR2 SMNVEV (reference sequence). The CDR3 runs to 16 residues. CDR3 DNA sequence: TGTGCCAGCAGTTTAAAGTTCCGCCCAGGAAGCTATGGCTACACCTTC. As protein: CASSLKFRPGSYGYTF.

The CDR3 is CASTVERVAKNIQYF. DNA of the CDR3: TGTGCCAGCACGGTTGAGCGGGTGGCCAAAAACATTCAGTACTTC. The rearrangement links TRBV12-3 or TRBV12-4 to TRBJ2-4; the D gene is possibly TRBD2 (6 bases). This CDR3 contains 15 residues. V was cut by 7 bases and J by 1 base, with 14 bases left in between.

Many counts were recorded for this clonotype. The CDR3 nucleotides read TGTGCCAGCAGTTTATCGACCCTGGGAAACACTGAAGCTTTCTTT. Encoded protein: CASSLSTLGNTEAFF. This sequence joins TRBV27 and TRBJ1-1, with unresolved D. V lost 0 bases and J lost 2, with 10 bases in between. This CDR3 is 15 amino acids long. The germline gives CDR1 MNHEY, CDR2 SMNVEV (reference sequence).

Many counts were recorded for this clonotype. The chain employs TRBV30 and TRBJ1-5; no clear D gene. Germline V gene sequence: CDR1 GTSNPN, CDR2 SVGIG (reference sequence). Between the trimmed V and J ends, which lost 3 bases and 7 bases, there was a span of 10 bases. The CDR3 length is 12 residues. CDR3 residues: CAWSGEAQPQHF. CDR3 DNA: TGTGCCTGGAGCGGTGAAGCCCAGCCCCAGCATTTT.